This entry lists 4 T cell receptor beta chains sequenced from one sample in a study of T cells in localized non-small cell lung cancer (dated by TCRdb to 2020 to 2022). Libraries were constructed by the immunoSEQ multiplex PCR assay. Imported from immuneACCESS, the table was reduced by TCRdb to in-frame sequences with V and J called. These copies leave out some clones; in studies compared against another copy, an unresolved V gene accounts for under half, and the cause of the remainder is not known. In all, the sample holds 70,000 or so clones, and about 81% of those were seen once. The ten largest account for 1.3% of the sample. This specimen consisted of peripheral blood, obtained before any cancer treatment. The receptors were gathered from a female donor older than 55 with stage I lung adenocarcinoma.

V gene TRBV15 combines with J gene TRBJ1-5, with a tentative D call TRBD1 (5 bases). CDR3 length equals 13 residues. Germline assignment: CDR1 LNHNV and CDR2 YYDKDF (reference sequence). V was shortened by 4 bases and J by 6 bases, with 10 bases between the two germline ends. CDR3 bases: TGTGCCACCAGCATAAAACAGGCTCAGCCCCAGCATTTT. This sequence encodes CATSIKQAQPQHF.

The rearrangement uses TRBV27 and TRBJ2-5; maybe TRBD2 (6 bases). V was pared by 10 bases and J by 7 bases, with 25 bases between. Germline lookup yields CDR1 MNHEY and CDR2 SMNVEV (reference sequence). The CDR3 covers 15 residues. CDR3 residues: CATTPAGGVGGTQYF. DNA for the CDR3: TGTGCCACCACCCCAGCGGGCGGGGTGGGTGGGACCCAGTACTTC.

This clone was picked up one time. The J gene is TRBJ2-7, the V gene TRBV9, with 9 bases identical to TRBD2. Per germline, CDR1 SGDLS and CDR2 YYNGEE. This CDR3 comprises 15 residues. Unmatched junction bases numbered 11, after V lost 4 bases and J lost 6 bases. CDR3 bases: TGTGCCAGCAGCCCTACCCCGGGACTAGCTTCCGAGCAGTACTTC. This encodes CASSPTPGLASEQYF.

This rearrangement joins TRBV6-5 to TRBJ1-5; TRBD1 might be the D (5 bases). V was cut by 0 bases and J by 7 bases, with 10 bases left in between. The CDR3 runs to 14 residues. The germline V gene encodes CDR1 MNHEY and CDR2 SVGAGI. CDR3 sequence: CASSYSTRGQPQHF. The CDR3 bases are TGTGCCAGCAGTTACTCGACCCGGGGCCAGCCCCAGCATTTT.